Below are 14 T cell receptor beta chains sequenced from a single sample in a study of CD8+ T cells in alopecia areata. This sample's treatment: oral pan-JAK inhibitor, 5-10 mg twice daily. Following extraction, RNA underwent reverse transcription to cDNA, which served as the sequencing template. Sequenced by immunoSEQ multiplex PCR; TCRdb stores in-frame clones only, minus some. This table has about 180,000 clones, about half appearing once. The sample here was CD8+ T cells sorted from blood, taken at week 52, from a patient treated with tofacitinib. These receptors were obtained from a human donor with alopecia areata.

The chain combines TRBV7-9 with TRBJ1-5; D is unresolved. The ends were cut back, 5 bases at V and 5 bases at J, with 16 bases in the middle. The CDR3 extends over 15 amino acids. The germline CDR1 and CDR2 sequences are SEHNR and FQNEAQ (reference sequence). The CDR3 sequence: CASSGSAPGDQPQHF. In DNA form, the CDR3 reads TGTGCCAGCAGCGGCAGTGCCCCCGGGGATCAGCCCCAGCATTTT.

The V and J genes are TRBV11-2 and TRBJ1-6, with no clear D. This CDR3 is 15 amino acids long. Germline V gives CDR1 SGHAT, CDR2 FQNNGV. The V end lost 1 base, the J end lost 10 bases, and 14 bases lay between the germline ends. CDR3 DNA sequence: TGTGCCAGCAGCTTAGTGCCAGAAAGGGTCTCACCCCTCCACTTT. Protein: CASSLVPERVSPLHF. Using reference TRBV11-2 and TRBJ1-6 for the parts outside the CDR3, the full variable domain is EAGVAQSPRYKIIEKRQSVAFWCNPISGHATLYWYQQILGQGPKLLIQFQNNGVVDDSQLPKDRFSAERLKGVDSTLKIQPAKLEDSAVYLCASSLVPERVSPLHFGNGTRLTVT.

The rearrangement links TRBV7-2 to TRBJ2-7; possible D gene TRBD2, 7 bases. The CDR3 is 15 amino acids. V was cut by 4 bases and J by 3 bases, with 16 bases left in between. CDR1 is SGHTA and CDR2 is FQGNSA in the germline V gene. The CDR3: CASSWRGGGLYEQYF. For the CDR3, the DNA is TGTGCCAGCAGCTGGCGGGGAGGGGGACTCTACGAGCAGTACTTC.

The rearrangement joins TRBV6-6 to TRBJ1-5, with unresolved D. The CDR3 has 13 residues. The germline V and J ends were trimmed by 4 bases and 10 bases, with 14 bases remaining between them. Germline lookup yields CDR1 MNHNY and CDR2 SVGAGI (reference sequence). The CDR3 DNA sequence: TGTGCCAGCAGTTTGGGCCCGCTGACACCCCAGCATTTT. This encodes CASSLGPLTPQHF.

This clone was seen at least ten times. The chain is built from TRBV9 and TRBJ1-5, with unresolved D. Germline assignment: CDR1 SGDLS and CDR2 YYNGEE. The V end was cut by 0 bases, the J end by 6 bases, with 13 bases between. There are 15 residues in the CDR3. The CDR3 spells CASSVEWGGAQPQHF. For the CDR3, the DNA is TGTGCCAGCAGCGTAGAATGGGGAGGAGCTCAGCCCCAGCATTTT.

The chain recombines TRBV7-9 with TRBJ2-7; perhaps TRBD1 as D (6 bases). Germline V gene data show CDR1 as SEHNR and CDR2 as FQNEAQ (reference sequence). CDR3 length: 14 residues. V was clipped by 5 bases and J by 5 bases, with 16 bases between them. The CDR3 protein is CASSPRDISDEQYF. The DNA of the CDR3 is TGTGCCAGCAGCCCCCGGGACATCAGCGACGAGCAGTACTTC.

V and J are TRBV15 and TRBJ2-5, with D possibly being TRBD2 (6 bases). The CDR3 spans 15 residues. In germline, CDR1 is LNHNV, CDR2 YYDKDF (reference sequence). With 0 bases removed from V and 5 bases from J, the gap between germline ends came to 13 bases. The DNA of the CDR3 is TGTGCCACCAGCAGAGATCTCGGAGGGTTGGAGACCCAGTACTTC. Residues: CATSRDLGGLETQYF.

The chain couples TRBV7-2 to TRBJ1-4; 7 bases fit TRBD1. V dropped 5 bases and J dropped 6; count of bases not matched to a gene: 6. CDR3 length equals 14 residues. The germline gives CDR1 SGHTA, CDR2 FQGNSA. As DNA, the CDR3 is TGTGCCAGCAGCCGTCAGGGGGAGGATGAAAAACTGTTTTTT. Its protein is CASSRQGEDEKLFF.

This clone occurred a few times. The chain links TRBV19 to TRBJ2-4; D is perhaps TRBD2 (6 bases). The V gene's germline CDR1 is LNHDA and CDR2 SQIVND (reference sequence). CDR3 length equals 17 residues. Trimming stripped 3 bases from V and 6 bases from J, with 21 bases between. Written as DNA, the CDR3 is TGTGCCAGTAGTATTAACGGCCAGGTCGGCGGGGTAAACATTCAGTACTTC. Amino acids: CASSINGQVGGVNIQYF. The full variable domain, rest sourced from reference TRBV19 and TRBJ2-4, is DGGITQSPKYLFRKEGQNVTLSCEQNLNHDAMYWYRQDPGQGLRLIYYSQIVNDFQKGDIAEGYSVSREKKESFPLTVTSAQKNPTAFYLCASSINGQVGGVNIQYFGAGTRLSVL.

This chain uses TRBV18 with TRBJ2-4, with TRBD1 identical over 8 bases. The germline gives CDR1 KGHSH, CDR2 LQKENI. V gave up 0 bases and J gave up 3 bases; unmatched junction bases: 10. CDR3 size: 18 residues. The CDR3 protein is CASSPPFPDRAGKNIQYF. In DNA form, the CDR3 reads TGTGCCAGCTCACCACCGTTTCCGGACAGGGCGGGCAAAAACATTCAGTACTTC.

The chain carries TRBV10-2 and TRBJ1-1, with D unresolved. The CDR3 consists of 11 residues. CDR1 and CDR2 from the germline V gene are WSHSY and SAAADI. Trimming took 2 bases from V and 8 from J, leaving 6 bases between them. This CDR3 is CASSEGQEAFF. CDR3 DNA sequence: TGCGCCAGCAGTGAGGGCCAGGAAGCTTTCTTT.

The CDR3 DNA reads as TGCAGCGTTGGCCCAGCAGGGGATTATGGCTACACCTTC. Its translation: CSVGPAGDYGYTF. This rearrangement joins TRBV29-1 to TRBJ1-2, with D perhaps matching TRBD1 (6 bases). Germline loops: CDR1 SQVTM, CDR2 ANQGSEA. The V end was cut by 4 bases, the J end by 5 bases, with 14 bases between. This CDR3 contains 13 residues. The variable domain in full, with the rest retrieved from reference TRBV29-1 and TRBJ1-2, is SAVISQKPSRDICQRGTSLTIQCQVDSQVTMMFWYRQQPGQSLTLIATANQGSEATYESGFVIDKFPISRPNLTFSTLTVSNMSPEDSSIYLCSVGPAGDYGYTFGSGTRLTVV.

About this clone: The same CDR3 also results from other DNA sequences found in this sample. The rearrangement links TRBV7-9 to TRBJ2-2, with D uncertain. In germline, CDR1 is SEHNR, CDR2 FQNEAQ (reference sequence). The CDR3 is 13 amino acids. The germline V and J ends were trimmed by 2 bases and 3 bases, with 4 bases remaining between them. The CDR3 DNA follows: TGTGCCAGCAGCTTATCGGACACCGGGGAGCTGTTTTTT. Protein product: CASSLSDTGELFF.

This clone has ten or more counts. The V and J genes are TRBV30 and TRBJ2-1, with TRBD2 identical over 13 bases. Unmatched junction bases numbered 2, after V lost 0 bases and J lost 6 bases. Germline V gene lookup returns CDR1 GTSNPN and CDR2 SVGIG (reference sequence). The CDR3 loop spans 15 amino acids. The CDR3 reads CAWSVRLAGGNEQFF. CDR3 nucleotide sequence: TGTGCCTGGAGTGTCCGACTAGCGGGGGGCAATGAGCAGTTCTTC.